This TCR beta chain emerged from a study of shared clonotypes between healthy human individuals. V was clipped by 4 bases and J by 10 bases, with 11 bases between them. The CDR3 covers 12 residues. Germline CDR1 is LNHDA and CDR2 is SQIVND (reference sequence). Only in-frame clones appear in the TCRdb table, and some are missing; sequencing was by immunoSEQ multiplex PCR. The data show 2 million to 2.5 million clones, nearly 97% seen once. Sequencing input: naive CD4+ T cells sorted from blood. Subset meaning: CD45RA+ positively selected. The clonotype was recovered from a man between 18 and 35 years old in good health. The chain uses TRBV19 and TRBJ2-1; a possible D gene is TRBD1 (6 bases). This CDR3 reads CASSTQTGEQFF. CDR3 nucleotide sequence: TGTGCCAGTAGTACCCAGACAGGAGAGCAGTTCTTC.